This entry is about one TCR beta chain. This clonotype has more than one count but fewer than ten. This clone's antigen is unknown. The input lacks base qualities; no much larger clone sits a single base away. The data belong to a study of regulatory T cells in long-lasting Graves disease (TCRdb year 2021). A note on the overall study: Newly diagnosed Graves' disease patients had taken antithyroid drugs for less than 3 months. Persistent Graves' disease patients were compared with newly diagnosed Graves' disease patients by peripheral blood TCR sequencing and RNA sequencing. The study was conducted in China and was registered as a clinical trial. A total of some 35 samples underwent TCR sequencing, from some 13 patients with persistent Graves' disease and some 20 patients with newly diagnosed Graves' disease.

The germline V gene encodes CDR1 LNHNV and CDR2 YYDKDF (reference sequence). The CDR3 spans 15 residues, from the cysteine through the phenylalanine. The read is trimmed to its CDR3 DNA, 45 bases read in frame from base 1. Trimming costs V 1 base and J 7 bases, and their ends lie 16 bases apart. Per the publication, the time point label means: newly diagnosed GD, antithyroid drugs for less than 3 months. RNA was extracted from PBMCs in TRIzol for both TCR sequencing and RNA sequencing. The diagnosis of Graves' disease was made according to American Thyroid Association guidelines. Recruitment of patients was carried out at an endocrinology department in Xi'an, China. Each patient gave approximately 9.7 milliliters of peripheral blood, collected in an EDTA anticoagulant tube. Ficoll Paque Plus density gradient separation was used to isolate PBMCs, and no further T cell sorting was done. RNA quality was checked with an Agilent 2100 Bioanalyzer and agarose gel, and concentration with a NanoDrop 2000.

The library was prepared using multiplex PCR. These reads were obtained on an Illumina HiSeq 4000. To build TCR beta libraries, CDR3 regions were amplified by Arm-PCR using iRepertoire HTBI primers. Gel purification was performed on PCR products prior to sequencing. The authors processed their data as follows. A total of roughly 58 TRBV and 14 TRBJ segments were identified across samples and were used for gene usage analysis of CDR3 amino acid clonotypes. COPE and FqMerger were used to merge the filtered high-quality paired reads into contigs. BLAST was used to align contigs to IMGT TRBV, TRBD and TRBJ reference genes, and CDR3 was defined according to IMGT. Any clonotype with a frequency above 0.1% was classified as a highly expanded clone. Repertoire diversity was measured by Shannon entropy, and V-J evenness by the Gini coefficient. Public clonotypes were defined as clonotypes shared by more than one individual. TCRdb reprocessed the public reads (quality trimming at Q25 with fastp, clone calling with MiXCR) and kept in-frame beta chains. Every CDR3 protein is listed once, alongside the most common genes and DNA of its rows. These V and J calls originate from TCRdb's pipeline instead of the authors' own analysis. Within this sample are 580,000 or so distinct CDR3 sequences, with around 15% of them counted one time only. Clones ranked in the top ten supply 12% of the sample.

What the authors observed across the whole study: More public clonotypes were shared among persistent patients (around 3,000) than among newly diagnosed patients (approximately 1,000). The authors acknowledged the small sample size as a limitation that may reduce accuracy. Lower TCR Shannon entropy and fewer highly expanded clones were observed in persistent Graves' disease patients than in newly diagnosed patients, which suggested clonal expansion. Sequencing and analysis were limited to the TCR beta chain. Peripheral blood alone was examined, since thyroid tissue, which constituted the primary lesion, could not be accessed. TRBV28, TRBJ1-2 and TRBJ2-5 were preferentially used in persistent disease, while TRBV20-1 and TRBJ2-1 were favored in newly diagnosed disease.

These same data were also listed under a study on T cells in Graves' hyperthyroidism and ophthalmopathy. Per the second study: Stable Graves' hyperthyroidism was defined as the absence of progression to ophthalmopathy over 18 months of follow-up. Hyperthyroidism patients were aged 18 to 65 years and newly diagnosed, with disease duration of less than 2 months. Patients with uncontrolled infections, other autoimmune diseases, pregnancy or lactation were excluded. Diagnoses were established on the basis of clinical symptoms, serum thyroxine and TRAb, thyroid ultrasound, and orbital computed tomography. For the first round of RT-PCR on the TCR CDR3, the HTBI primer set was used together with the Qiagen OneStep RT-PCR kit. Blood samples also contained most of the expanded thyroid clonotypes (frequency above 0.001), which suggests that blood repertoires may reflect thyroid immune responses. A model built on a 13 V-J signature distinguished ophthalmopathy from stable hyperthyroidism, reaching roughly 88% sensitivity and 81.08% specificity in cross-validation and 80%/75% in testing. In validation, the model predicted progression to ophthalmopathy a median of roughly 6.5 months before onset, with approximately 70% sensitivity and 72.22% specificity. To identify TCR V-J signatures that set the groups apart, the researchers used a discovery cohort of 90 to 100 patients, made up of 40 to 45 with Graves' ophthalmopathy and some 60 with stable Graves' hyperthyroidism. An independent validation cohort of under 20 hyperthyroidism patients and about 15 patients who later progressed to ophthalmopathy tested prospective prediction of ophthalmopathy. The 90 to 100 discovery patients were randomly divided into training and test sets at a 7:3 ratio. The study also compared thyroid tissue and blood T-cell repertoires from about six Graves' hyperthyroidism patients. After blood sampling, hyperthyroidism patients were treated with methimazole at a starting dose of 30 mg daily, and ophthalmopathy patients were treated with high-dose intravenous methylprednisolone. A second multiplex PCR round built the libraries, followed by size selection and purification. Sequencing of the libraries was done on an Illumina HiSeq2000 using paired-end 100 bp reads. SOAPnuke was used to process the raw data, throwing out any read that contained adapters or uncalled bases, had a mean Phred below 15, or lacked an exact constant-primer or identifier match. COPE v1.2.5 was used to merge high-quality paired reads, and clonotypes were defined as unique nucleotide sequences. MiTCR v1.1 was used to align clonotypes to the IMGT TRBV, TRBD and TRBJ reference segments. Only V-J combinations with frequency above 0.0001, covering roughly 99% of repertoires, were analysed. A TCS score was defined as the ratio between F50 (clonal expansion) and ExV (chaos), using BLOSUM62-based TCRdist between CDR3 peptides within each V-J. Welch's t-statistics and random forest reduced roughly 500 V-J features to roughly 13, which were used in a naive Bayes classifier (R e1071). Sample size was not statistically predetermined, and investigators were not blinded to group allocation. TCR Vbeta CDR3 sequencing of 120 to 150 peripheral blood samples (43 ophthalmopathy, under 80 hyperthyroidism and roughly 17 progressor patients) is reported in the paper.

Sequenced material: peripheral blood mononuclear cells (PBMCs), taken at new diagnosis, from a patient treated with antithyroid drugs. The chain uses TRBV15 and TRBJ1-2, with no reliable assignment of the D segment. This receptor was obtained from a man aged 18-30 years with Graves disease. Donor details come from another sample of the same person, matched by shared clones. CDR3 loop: CATSRVLSAYGGYTF. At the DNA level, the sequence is TGTGCCACCAGCAGAGTACTATCGGCGTATGGTGGCTACACCTTC.